This TCR beta chain was observed in a study of cytomegalovirus exposure and HLA in healthy donors. Study-wide points: A later analysis, which compared TCR beta chains of equal frequency, found the HLA-associated ones more clonally expanded. TCR beta sequences numbering more than 15,000 were associated with HLA alleles at 0.05 false discovery rate in a later analysis.

Details on this clone: Its target is unknown.

This CDR3 has 11 amino acids. CDR1 is MGHDK, CDR2 SYGVNS, per germline. Trimming pared 6 bases from V and 6 bases from J, leaving 7 bases between. The PCR was carried out with 60 Vbeta primers and 13 Jbeta primers. Repertoires were generated with immunoSEQ multiplex PCR, while TCRdb's copy carries only in-frame clones and drops some. The repertoire holds roughly 180,000 clones, with around 80% as singletons. Sequenced: PBMCs. This TCR was recovered from a girl aged 2 to 9 in good health and CMV-seropositive. The rearrangement links TRBV25-1 to TRBJ2-3, with D possibly being TRBD1 (6 bases). CDR3 sequence reads: CASSRGDTQYF. The CDR3 coding sequence is TGTGCCAGCAGCAGGGGTGATACGCAGTATTTT.